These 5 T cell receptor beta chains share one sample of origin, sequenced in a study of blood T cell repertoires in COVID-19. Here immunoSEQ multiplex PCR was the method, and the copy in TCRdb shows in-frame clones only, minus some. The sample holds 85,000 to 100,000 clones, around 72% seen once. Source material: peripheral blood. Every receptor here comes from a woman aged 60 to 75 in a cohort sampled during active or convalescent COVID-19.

The CDR3 spells CASSPDRGVQPQHF. CDR3 in DNA: TGTGCCAGCAGCCCCGACAGGGGTGTTCAGCCCCAGCATTTT. The chain employs TRBV7-2 and TRBJ1-5; 8 nucleotides line up with TRBD1. J lost 6 bases, V lost 5 bases, and 6 bases had no gene match. The CDR3 loop spans 14 amino acids. Germline-derived CDR1 and CDR2 are SGHTA and FQGNSA.

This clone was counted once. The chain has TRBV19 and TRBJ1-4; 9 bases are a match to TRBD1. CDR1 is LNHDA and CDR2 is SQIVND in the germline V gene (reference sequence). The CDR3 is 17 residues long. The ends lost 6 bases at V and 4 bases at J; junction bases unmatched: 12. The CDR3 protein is CASRDPGQGKNNEKLFF. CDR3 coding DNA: TGTGCCAGTAGGGACCCGGGACAGGGAAAGAATAATGAAAAACTGTTTTTT.

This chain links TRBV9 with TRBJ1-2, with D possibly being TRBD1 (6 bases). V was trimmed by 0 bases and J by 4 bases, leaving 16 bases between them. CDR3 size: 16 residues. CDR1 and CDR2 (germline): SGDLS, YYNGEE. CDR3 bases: TGTGCCAGCAGCGTAGTACAGGCGGGGGCCGGCTATGGCTACACCTTC. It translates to CASSVVQAGAGYGYTF. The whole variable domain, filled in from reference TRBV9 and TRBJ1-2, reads DSGVTQTPKHLITATGQRVTLRCSPRSGDLSVYWYQQSLDQGLQFLIQYYNGEERAKGNILERFSAQQFPDLHSELNLSSLELGDSALYFCASSVVQAGAGYGYTFGSGTRLTVV.

CDR3 in DNA: TGTGCCACCTCAACAGGGGTTATCCGATGGACTGAAGCTTTCTTT. Encoded protein: CATSTGVIRWTEAFF. This chain joins TRBV2 and TRBJ1-1, with 7 bases aligning to TRBD1. There are 15 residues in the CDR3. The V gene end was trimmed by 10 bases and the J gene end by 5 bases; junction bases not matched to a gene: 16. CDR1 is SNHLY and CDR2 is FYNNEI in the germline V gene. Looking up the rest from reference TRBV2 and TRBJ1-1 gives the full variable domain: EPEVTQTPSHQVTQMGQEVILRCVPISNHLYFYWYRQILGQKVEFLVSFYNNEISEKSEIFDDQFSVERPDGSNFTLKIRSTKLEDSAMYFCATSTGVIRWTEAFFGQGTRLTVV.

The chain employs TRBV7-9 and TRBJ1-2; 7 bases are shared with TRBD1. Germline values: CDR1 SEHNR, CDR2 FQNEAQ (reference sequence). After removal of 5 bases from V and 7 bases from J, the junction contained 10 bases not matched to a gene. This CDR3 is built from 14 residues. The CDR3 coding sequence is TGTGCCAGCAGCGCGACAGGGACAGTCTTTGGCTACACCTTC. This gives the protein CASSATGTVFGYTF.